This TCR beta chain comes out of a study of PD-1 blockade in classical Hodgkin lymphoma. Across the whole study: Administration of nivolumab to patients was at 3 mg/kg intravenously every 2 weeks. Study results and limitations: The diversity seen at baseline in complete responders resembled that of newly diagnosed patients. Newly diagnosed patients were said to have less baseline TCR diversity than healthy donors did. By C4D1, CD4+ diversity increased significantly, especially in complete responders.

Relapses following autologous stem cell transplantation were seen in all patients, with brentuximab vedotin exposure varying. Trimming removed 1 base at V and 4 bases at J, with 5 bases between. Germline loops: CDR1 MGHRA, CDR2 YSYEKL. The CDR3 spans 13 residues. Of note for this clone: The antigen is unknown.

Profiling relied on immunoSEQ multiplex PCR, and the TCRdb table lists in-frame clones only, not all of them. The sample consists of tens of thousands of clones, roughly 91% of them appearing once. The clonotype originates from a human donor with classical Hodgkin lymphoma. The chain couples TRBV4-1 to TRBJ1-5; D remains ambiguous. This specimen was peripheral blood mononuclear cells (PBMCs), taken before the second cycle of nivolumab. Written as DNA, the CDR3 is TGCGCCAGCAGCCAAGGCTCAAATCAGCCCCAGCATTTT. This sequence encodes CASSQGSNQPQHF.